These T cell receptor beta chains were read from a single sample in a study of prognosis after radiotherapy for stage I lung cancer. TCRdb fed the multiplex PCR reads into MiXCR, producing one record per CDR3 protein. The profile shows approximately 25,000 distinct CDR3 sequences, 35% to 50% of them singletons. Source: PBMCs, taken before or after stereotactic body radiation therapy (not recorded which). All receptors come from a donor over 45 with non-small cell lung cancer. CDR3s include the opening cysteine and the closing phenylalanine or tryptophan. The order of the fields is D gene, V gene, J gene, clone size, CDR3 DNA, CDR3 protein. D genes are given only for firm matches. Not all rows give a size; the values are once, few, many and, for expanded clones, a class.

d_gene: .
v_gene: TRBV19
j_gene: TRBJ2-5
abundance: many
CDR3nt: TGTGCCAGTAGTATAGATGGCCTTCCTGGGGGGCAAGAGACCCAGTACTTC
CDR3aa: CASSIDGLPGGQETQYF

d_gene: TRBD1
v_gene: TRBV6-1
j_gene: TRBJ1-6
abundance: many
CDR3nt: TGTGCCAGCAGCAGAGACAGGGGGCATTCACCCCTCCACTTT
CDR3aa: CASSRDRGHSPLHF

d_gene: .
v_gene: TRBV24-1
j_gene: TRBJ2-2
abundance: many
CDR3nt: TGTGCCACCAGTGAGGTCAGGGGAACCGGGGAGCTGTTTTTT
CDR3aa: CATSEVRGTGELFF

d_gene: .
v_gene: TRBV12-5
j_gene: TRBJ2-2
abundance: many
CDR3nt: TGTGCTAGTGGTTTGGGGGCCGGGGAGCTGTTTTTT
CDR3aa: CASGLGAGELFF

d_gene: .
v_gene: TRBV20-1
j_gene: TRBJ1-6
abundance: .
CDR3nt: TGCAGTGCTAGACCCCCGGGGGGGGGATATAATTCACCCCTCCACTTT
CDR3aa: CSARPPGGGYNSPLHF

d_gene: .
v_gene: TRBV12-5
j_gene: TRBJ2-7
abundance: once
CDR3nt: TGTGCGAGTGGTACCTCGGTACTAGCAAACGAGCAGTACTTC
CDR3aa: CASGTSVLANEQYF

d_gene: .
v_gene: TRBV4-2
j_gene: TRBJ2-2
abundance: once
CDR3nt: TGTGCCAGCAGCCCGGGTCGTGGGATAGGCACCGGGGAGCTGTTTTTT
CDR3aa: CASSPGRGIGTGELFF

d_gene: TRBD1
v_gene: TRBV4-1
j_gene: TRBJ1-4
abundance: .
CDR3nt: TGCGCCAGCAGCCAAGCATTGAGGACAGGGCATGAAAAACTGTTTTTT
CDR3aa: CASSQALRTGHEKLFF

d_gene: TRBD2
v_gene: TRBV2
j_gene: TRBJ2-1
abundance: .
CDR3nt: TGTGCCACCAAGCTAACTAGCGGGAGTTCGAATGAGCAGTTCTTC
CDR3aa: CATKLTSGSSNEQFF

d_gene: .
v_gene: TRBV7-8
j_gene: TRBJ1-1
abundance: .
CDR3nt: TGTGTCAGCACCCCCGGAGCCGCGAGCACTGAAGCATTCTTT
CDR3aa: CVSTPGAASTEAFF

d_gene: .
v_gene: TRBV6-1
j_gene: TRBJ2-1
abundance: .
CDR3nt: TGTGCCAGCAGTGAAGCGAAGTCCCGTAGGCAGTTCTTC
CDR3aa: CASSEAKSRRQFF

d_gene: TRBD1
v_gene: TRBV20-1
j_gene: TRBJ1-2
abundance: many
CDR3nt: TGCAGTGCCATTACAGGGGGCTATGGCTACACCTTC
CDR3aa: CSAITGGYGYTF

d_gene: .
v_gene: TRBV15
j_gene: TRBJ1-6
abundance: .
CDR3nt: TGTGCCACCAGTTCAACAGAGAATTCACCCCTCCACTTT
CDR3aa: CATSSTENSPLHF

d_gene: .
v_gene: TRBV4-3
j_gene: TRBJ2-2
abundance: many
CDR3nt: TGCGCCAGCAGCCAAGATGGCAGGGACTTAGGCACCGGGGAGCTGTTTTTT
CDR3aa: CASSQDGRDLGTGELFF

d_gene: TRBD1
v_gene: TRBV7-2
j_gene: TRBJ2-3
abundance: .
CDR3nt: TGTGCCAGCAGCCCCCAGACAGGGGGGCGCACAGATACGCAGTATTTT
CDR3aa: CASSPQTGGRTDTQYF

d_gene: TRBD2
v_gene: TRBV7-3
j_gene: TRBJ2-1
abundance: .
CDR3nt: TGTGCCAGCAGCAGGGGACTACACAATGAGCAGTTCTTC
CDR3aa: CASSRGLHNEQFF

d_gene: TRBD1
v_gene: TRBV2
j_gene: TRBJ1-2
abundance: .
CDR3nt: TGTGCCACAAACGCTGGATCCGGCGACAGGGTGGGCTACACCTTC
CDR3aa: CATNAGSGDRVGYTF

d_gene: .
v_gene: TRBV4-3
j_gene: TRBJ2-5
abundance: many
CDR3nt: TGCGCCAGCAGCCCGGCTATTGGAGAGACCCAGTACTTC
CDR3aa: CASSPAIGETQYF

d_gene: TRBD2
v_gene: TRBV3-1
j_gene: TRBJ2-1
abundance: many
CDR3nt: TGTGCCAGCAGCCAAGGACTAGCGGGAGGCGGCGAGCAGTTCTTC
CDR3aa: CASSQGLAGGGEQFF

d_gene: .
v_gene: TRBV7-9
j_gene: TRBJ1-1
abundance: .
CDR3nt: TGTGCCAGCAGCTTAGGACAGAACAATGGAGCTTTCTTT
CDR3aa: CASSLGQNNGAFF

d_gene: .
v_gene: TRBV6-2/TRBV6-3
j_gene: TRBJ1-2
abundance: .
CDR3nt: TGTGCCAGCAGCCCGATTGAAGGGCACTATGGCTACACCTTC
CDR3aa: CASSPIEGHYGYTF

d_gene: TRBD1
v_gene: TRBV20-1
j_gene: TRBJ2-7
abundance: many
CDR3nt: TGCAGTGCTACCCGGACAGGGGGCGAGCAGTACTTC
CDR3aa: CSATRTGGEQYF

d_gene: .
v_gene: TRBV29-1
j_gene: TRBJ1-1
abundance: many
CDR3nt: TGCAGCGCAAGGGAGCTGGGGGGAGCTTTCTTT
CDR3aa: CSARELGGAFF

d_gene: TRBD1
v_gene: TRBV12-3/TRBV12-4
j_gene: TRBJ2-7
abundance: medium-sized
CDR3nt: TGTGCCAGCAGTTTCACAGGGGCCTACGAGCAGTACTTC
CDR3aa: CASSFTGAYEQYF

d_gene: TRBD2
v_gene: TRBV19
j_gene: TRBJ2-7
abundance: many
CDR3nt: TGTGCCAGTAGTATGGGCGGGGGGGCCTACGAGCAGTACTTC
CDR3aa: CASSMGGGAYEQYF

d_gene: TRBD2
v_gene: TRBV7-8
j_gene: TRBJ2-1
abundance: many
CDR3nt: TGTGCCAGCAGCTTGGGACTAGCGGGTAACAATGAGCAGTTCTTC
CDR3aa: CASSLGLAGNNEQFF

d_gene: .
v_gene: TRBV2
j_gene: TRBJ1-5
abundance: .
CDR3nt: TGTGCCAGCAGTGTCGGCAGGGGCTATCGTCATCCCCATCATTTT
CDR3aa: CASSVGRGYRHPHHF

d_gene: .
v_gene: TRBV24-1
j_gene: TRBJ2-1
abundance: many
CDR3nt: TGTGCCACCAGTGATTCGGCGGCGACTAGACTCAATGAGCAGTTCTTC
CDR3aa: CATSDSAATRLNEQFF

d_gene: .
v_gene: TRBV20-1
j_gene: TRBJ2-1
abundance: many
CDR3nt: TGCAGTGCTAGTTGGCTAAATGAGCAGTTCTTC
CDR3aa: CSASWLNEQFF

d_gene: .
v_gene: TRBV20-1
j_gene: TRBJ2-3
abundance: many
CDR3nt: TGCAGTGCTAGAGCGGGAGATACGCAGTATTTT
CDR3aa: CSARAGDTQYF

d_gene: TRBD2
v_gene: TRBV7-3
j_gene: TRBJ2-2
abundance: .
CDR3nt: TGTGCCAGCAGCAAGGGACTAGAGTACACCGGGGAGCTGTTTTTT
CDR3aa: CASSKGLEYTGELFF

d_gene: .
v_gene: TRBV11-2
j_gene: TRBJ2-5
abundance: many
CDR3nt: TGTGCCAGCAGCCCCGAGGAGACCCAAGAGACCCAGTACTTC
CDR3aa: CASSPEETQETQYF